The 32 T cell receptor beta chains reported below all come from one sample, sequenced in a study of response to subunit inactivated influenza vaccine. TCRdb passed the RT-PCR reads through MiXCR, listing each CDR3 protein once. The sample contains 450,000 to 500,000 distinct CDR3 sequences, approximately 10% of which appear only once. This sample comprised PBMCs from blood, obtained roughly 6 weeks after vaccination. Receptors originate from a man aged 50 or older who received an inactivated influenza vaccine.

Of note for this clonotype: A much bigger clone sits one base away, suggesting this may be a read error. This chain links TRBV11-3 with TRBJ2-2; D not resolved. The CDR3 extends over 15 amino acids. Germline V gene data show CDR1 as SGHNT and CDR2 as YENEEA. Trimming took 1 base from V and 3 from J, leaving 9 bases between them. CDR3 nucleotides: TGTGCCAGCAGCTTAGGAGGCCTTGACACCGGGGAGCTGTTTTTT. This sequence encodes CASSLGGLDTGELFF.

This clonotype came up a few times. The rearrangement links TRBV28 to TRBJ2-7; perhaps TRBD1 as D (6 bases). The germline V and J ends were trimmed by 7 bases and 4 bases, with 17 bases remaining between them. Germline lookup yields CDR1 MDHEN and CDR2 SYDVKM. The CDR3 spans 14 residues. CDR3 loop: CASTGQPSGYEQYF. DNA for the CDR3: TGTGCCAGCACTGGACAGCCCTCCGGTTACGAGCAGTACTTC. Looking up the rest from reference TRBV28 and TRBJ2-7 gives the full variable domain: DVKVTQSSRYLVKRTGEKVFLECVQDMDHENMFWYRQDPGLGLRLIYFSYDVKMKEKGDIPEGYSVSREKKERFSLILESASTNQTSMYLCASTGQPSGYEQYFGPGTRLTVT.

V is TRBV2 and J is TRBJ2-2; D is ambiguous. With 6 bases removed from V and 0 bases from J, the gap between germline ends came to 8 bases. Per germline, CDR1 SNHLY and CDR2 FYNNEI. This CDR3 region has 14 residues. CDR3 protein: CASRTRPNTGELFF. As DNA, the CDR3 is TGTGCCAGCAGGACCCGCCCGAACACCGGGGAGCTGTTTTTT. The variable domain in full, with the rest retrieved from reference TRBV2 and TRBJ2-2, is EPEVTQTPSHQVTQMGQEVILRCVPISNHLYFYWYRQILGQKVEFLVSFYNNEISEKSEIFDDQFSVERPDGSNFTLKIRSTKLEDSAMYFCASRTRPNTGELFFGEGSRLTVL.

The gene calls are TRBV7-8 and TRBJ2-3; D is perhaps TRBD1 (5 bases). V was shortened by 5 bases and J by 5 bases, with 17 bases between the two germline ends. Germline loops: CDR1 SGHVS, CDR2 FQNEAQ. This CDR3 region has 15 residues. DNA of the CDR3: TGTGCCAGCAGCCTCCCGCCTGAAGGGGTAGATACGCAGTATTTT. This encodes CASSLPPEGVDTQYF.

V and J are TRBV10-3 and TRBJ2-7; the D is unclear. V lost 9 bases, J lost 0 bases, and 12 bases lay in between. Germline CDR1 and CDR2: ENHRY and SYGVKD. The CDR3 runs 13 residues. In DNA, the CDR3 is TGTGCCATAGGTCCCCAGAACTCCTACGAGCAGTACTTC. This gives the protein CAIGPQNSYEQYF.

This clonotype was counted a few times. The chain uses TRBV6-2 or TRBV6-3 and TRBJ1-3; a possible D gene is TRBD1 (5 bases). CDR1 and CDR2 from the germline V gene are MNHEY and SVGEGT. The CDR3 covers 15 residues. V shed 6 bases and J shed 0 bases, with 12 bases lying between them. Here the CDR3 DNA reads TGTGCCAGCAGAGCGCGGGACCGCTCTGGAAACACCATATATTTT. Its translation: CASRARDRSGNTIYF.

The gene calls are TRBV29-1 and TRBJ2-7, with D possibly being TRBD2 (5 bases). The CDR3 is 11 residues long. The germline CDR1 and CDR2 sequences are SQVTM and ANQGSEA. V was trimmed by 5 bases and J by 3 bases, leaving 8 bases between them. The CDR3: CSVRADYEQYF. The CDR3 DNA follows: TGCAGCGTTCGAGCGGACTACGAGCAGTACTTC.

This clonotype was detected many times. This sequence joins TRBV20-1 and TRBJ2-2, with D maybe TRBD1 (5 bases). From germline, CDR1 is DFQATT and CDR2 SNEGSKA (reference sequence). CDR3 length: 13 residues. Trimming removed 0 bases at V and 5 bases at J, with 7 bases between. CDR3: CSARDRATGELFF. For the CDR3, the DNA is TGCAGTGCTAGAGACAGGGCTACCGGGGAGCTGTTTTTT.

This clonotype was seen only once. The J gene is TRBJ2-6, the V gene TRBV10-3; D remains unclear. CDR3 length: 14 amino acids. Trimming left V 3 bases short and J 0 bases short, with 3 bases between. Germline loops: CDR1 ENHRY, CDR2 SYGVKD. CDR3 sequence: CAISDFSGANVLTF. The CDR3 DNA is TGTGCCATCAGTGATTTCTCTGGGGCCAACGTCCTGACTTTC.

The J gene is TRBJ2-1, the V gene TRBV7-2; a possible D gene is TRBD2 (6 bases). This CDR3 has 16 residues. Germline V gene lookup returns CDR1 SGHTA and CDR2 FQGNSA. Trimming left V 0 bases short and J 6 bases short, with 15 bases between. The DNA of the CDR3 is TGTGCCAGCAGCTTAGCACTCCAGACTAGACTCAATGAGCAGTTCTTC. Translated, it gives CASSLALQTRLNEQFF. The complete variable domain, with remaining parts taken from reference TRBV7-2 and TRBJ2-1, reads GAGVSQSPSNKVTEKGKDVELRCDPISGHTALYWYRQSLGQGLEFLIYFQGNSAPDKSGLPSDRFSAERTGGSVSTLTIQRTQQEDSAVYLCASSLALQTRLNEQFFGPGTRLTVL.

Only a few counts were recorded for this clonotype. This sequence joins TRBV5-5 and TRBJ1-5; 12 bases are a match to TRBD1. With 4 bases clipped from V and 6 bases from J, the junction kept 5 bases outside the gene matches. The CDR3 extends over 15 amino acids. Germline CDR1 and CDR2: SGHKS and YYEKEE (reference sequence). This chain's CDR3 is CASSAGQGAGQPQHF. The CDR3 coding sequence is TGTGCCAGCAGCGCGGGACAGGGGGCTGGTCAGCCCCAGCATTTT.

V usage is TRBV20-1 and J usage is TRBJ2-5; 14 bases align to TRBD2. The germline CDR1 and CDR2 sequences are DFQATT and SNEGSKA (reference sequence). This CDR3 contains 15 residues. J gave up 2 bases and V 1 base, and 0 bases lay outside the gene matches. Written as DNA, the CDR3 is TGCAGTGCTAGAGGACTAGCGGGAGGGCAAGAGACCCAGTACTTC. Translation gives CSARGLAGGQETQYF.

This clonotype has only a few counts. The CDR3 loop reads CASTLSLPKAAQETQYF. CDR3 sequence (DNA): TGTGCCAGCACCCTCTCGCTCCCCAAGGCAGCACAAGAGACCCAGTACTTC. V is TRBV28 and J is TRBJ2-5, with D hard to call. The germline V gene has CDR1 MDHEN and CDR2 SYDVKM. The germline V and J ends were trimmed by 7 bases and 2 bases, with 23 bases remaining between them. CDR3 size: 17 residues.

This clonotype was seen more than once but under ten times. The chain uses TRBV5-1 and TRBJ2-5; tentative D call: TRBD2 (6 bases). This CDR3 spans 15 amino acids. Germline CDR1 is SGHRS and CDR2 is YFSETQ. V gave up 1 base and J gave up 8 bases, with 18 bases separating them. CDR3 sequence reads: CASSLLTGAHETQYF. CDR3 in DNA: TGCGCCAGCAGCTTGCTTACGGGAGCCCACGAAACCCAGTACTTC.

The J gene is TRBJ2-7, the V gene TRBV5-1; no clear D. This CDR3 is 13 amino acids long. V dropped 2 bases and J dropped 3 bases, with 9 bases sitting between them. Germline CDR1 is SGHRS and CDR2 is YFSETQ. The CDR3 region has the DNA TGCGCCAGCAGCTTCCGGGTAAACTACGAGCAGTACTTC. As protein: CASSFRVNYEQYF.

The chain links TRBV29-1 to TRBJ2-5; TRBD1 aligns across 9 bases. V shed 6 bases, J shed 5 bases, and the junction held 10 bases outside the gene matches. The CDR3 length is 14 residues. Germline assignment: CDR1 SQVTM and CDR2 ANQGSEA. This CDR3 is CSVQQGAFRETQYF. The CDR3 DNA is TGCAGCGTACAACAGGGGGCGTTTCGGGAGACCCAGTACTTC.

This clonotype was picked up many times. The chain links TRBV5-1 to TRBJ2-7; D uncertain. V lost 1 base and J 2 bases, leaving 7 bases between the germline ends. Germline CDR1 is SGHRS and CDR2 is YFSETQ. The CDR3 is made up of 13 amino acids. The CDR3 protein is CASSLISTYEQYF. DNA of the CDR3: TGCGCCAGCAGCTTGATTAGCACCTACGAGCAGTACTTC.

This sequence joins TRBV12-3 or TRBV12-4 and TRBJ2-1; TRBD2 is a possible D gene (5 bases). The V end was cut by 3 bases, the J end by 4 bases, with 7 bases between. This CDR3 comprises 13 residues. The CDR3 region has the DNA TGTGCCAGCAGTTTCGAGGGTTACAATGAGCAGTTCTTC. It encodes CASSFEGYNEQFF.

The CDR3 reads CSATGQGVTYNEQFF. The CDR3 nucleotides read TGCAGTGCCACGGGACAGGGGGTCACCTACAATGAGCAGTTCTTC. This chain links TRBV20-1 with TRBJ2-1, with 11 nucleotides matching TRBD1. Per germline, CDR1 DFQATT and CDR2 SNEGSKA (reference sequence). Trimming cost V 6 bases and J 2 bases; bases outside gene matches: 6. CDR3 length equals 15 residues.

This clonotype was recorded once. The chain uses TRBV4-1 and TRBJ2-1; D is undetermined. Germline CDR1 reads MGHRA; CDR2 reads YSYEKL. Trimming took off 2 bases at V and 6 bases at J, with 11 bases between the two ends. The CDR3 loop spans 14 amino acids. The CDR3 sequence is CASSQLRPLNEQFF. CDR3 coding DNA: TGCGCCAGCAGCCAACTTCGCCCCCTCAATGAGCAGTTCTTC.

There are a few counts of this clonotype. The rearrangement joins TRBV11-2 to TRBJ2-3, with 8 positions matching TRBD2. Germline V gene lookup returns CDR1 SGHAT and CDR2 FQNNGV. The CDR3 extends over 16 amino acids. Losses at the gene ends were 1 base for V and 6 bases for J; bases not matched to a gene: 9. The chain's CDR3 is CASSLVSGGPKDTQYF. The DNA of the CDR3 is TGTGCCAGCAGCTTAGTTTCGGGGGGGCCAAAGGATACGCAGTATTTT. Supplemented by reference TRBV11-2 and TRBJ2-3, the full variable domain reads EAGVAQSPRYKIIEKRQSVAFWCNPISGHATLYWYQQILGQGPKLLIQFQNNGVVDDSQLPKDRFSAERLKGVDSTLKIQPAKLEDSAVYLCASSLVSGGPKDTQYFGPGTRLTVL.

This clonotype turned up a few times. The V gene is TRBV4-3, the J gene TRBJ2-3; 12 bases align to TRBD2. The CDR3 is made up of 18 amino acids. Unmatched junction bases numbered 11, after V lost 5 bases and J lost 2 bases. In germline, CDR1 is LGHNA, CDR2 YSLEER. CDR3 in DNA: TGCGCCAGCAGCTCTCGGGGACTAGCGGGCGGATACACAGATACGCAGTATTTT. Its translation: CASSSRGLAGGYTDTQYF.

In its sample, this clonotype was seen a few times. The CDR3 reads CASSPGLAGGVYNEQFF. CDR3 in DNA: TGTGCCAGCAGCCCCGGACTAGCGGGGGGTGTATACAATGAGCAGTTCTTC. The genes are TRBV7-9 and TRBJ2-1; 14 bases fit TRBD2. V shed 5 bases, J shed 4 bases, and the junction held 7 bases outside the gene matches. The CDR3 contains 17 residues. Germline V gene sequence: CDR1 SEHNR, CDR2 FQNEAQ (reference sequence).

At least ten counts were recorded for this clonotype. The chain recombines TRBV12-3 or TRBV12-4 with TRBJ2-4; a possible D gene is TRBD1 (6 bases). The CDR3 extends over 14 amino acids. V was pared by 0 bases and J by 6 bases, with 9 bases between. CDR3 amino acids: CASSLAQGRNIQYF. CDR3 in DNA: TGTGCCAGCAGTTTAGCGCAGGGGAGAAACATTCAGTACTTC.

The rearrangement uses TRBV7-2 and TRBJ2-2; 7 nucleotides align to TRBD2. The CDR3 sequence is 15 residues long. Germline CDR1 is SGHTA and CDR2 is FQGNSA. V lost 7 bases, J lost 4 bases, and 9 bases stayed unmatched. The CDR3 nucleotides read TGTGCCAGCACCTCTTTCTGGGGGGGCACCGGGGAGCTGTTTTTT. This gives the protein CASTSFWGGTGELFF.

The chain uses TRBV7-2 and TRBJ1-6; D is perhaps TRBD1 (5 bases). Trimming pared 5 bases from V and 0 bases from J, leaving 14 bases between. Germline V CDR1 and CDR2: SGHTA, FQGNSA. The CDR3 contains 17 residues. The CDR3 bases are TGTGCCAGCAGCCCCGGGACTGTGAGCTCCTATAATTCACCCCTCCACTTT. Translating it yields CASSPGTVSSYNSPLHF.

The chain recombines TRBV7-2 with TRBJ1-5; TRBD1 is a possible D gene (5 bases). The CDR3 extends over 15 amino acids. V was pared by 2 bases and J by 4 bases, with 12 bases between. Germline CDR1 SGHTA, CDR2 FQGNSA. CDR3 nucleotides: TGTGCCAGCAGCTTAACAAGCGGGGGAAATCAGCCCCAGCATTTT. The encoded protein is CASSLTSGGNQPQHF.

CDR3 DNA: TGTGCCAGCAGTAAGGACAGGGGGTTCACCGGGGAGCTGTTTTTT. It translates to CASSKDRGFTGELFF. This chain uses TRBV12-3 or TRBV12-4 with TRBJ2-2, with TRBD1 matching 10 bases. Trimming cost V 5 bases and J 4 bases; bases outside gene matches: 4. This CDR3 spans 15 amino acids.

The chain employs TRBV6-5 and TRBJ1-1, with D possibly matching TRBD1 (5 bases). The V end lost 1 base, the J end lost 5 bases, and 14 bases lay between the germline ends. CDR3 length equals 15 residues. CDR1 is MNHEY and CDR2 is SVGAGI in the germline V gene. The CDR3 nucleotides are TGTGCCAGCAGTTACTTACGGGGCGGGGAAACTGAAGCTTTCTTT. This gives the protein CASSYLRGGETEAFF.

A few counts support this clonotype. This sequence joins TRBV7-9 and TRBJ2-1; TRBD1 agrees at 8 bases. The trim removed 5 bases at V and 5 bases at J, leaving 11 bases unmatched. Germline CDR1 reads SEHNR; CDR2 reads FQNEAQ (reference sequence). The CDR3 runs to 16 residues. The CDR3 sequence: CASSHWTGLLNNEQFF. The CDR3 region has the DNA TGTGCCAGCAGCCACTGGACAGGGCTTCTTAACAATGAGCAGTTCTTC.

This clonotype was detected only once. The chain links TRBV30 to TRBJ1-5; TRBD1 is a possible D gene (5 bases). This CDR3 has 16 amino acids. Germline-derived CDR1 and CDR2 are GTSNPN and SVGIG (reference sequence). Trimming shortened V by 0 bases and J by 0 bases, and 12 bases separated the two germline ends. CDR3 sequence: CAWSVGVSVSNQPQHF. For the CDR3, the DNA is TGTGCCTGGAGTGTAGGGGTCAGCGTTAGCAATCAGCCCCAGCATTTT.

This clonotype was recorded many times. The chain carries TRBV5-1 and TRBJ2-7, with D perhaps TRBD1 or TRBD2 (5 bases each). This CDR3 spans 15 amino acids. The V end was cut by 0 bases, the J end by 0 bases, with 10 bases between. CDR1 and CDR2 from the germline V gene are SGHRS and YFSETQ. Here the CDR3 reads CASSLGGSTSYEQYF. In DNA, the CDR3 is TGCGCCAGCAGCTTGGGGGGGAGCACCTCCTACGAGCAGTACTTC.